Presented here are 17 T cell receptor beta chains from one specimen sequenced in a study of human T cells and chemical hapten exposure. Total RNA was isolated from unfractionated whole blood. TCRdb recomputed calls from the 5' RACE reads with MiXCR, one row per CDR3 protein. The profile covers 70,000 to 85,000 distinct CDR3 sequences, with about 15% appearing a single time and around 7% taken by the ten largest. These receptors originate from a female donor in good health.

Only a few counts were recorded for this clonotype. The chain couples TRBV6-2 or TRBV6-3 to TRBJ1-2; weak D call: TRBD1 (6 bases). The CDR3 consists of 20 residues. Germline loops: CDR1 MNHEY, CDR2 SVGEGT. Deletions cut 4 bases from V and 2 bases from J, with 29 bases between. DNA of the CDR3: TGTGCCAGCAGTTTTTTGACCAAATCTGCTAGTCGGCAGGGGAACTATGGCTACACCTTC. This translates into CASSFLTKSASRQGNYGYTF.

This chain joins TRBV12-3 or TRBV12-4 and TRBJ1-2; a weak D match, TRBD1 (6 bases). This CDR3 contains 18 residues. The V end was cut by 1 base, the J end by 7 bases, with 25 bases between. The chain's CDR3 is CASSLVEGWDNMRGGYTF. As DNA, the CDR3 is TGTGCCAGCAGTTTAGTCGAGGGGTGGGACAACATGCGTGGTGGCTACACCTTC.

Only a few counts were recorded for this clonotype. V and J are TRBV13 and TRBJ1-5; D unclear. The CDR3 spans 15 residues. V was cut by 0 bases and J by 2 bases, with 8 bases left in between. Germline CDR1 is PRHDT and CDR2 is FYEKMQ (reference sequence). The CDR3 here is CASSLGGGGNQPQHF. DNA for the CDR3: TGTGCCAGCAGCTTAGGTGGCGGGGGCAATCAGCCCCAGCATTTT.

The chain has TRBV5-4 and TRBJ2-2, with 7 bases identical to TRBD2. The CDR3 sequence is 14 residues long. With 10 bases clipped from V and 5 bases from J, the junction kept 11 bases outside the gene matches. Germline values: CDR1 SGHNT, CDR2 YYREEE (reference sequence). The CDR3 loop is CALGEAGRTGELFF. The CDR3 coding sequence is TGTGCCCTGGGGGAAGCGGGAAGGACCGGGGAGCTGTTTTTT.

The CDR3 spells CASSLKTSGTNTGELFF. The CDR3 region has the DNA TGTGCCAGCAGCCTTAAGACTAGCGGGACGAACACCGGGGAGCTGTTTTTT. The chain uses TRBV6-2 or TRBV6-3 and TRBJ2-2, with TRBD2 matching 11 bases. Germline CDR1 reads MNHEY; CDR2 reads SVGEGT. CDR3 size: 17 residues. V lost 6 bases to trimming and J lost 0 bases; unmatched junction nucleotides: 6.

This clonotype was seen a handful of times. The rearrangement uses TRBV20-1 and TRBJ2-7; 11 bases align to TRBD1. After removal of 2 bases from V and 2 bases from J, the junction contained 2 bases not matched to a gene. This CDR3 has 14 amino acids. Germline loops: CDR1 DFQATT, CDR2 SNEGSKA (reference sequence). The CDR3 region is CSARSGQGAYEQYF. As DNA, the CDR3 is TGCAGTGCTAGATCGGGACAGGGGGCCTACGAGCAGTACTTC.

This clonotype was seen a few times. The CDR3: CSAPTTGRGASFYNEQFF. The CDR3 DNA reads TGCAGTGCTCCAACCACGGGAAGGGGAGCTTCGTTTTACAATGAGCAGTTCTTC. V gene TRBV20-1 combines with J gene TRBJ2-1, with D tentatively TRBD1 or TRBD2 (5 bases each). The CDR3 totals 18 residues. Looked up from germline, CDR1 is DFQATT and CDR2 is SNEGSKA (reference sequence). V shed 5 bases and J shed 4 bases, with 27 bases lying between them.

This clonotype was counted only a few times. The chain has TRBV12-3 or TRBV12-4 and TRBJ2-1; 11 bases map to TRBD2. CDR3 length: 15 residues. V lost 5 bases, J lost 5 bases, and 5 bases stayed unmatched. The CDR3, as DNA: TGTGCCAGCAGTCTTAGCGGGGGGGCCCACAATGAGCAGTTCTTC. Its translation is CASSLSGGAHNEQFF.

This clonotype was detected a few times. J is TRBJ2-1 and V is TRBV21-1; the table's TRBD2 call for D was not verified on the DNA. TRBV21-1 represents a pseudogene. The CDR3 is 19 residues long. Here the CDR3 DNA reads TGTGCCAGCAGCGTACGGCCGGGACTAGCGGGGGGGGGGTTCACTGAGCAGTTCTTC. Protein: CASSVRPGLAGGGFTEQFF.

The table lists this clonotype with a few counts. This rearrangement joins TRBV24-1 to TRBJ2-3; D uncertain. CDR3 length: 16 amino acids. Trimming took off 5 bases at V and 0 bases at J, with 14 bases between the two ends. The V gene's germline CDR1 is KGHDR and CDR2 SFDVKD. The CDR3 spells CATSAGFYSSTDTQYF. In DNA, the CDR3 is TGTGCCACCAGTGCCGGATTCTACTCTAGCACAGATACGCAGTATTTT.

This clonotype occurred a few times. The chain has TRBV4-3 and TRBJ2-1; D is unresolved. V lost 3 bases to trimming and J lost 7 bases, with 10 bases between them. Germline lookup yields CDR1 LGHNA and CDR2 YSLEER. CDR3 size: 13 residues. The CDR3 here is CASSHRQGNEQFF. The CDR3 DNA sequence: TGCGCCAGCAGCCACAGACAAGGGAATGAGCAGTTCTTC.

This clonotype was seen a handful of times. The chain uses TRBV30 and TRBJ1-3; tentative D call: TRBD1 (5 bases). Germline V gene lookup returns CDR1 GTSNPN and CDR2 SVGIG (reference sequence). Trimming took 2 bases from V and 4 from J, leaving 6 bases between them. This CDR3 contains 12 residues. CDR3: CAWSWDGNTIYF. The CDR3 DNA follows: TGTGCCTGGAGTTGGGACGGAAACACCATATATTTT.

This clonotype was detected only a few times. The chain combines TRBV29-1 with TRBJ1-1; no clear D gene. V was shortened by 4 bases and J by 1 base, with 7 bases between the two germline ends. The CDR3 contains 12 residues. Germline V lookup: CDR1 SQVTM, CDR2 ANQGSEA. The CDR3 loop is CSVGRKNTEAFF. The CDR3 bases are TGCAGCGTTGGGCGGAAGAACACTGAAGCTTTCTTT.

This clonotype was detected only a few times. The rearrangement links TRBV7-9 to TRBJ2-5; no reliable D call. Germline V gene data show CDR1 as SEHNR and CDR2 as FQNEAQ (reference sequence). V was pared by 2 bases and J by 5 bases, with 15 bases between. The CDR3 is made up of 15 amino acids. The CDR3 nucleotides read TGTGCCAGCAGCTTAAGGACCGGGTTACTCGAGACCCAGTACTTC. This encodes CASSLRTGLLETQYF.

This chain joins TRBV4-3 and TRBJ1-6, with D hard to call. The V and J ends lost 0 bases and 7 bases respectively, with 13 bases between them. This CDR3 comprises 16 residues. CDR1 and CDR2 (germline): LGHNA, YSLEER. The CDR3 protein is CASSQDGTKSNSPLHF. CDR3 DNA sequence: TGCGCCAGCAGCCAAGACGGCACCAAGTCGAATTCACCCCTCCACTTT.

The CDR3 protein is CASSPGLADTQYF. The CDR3 nucleotides read TGCGCCAGCAGCCCAGGACTAGCGGATACGCAGTATTTT. This chain links TRBV5-1 with TRBJ2-3, with TRBD2 matching 9 bases. This CDR3 comprises 13 residues. Trimming took 4 bases from V and 6 from J; bases not matched to a gene: 3. Germline CDR1 SGHRS, CDR2 YFSETQ.

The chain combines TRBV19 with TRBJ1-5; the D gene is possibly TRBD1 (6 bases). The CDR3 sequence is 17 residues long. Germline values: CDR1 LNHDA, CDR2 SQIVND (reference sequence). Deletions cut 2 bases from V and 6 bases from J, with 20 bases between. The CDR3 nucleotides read TGTGCCAGTAGTATAAGTTTGGGGGCTCCACGGGGTCAGCCCCAGCATTTT. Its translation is CASSISLGAPRGQPQHF.